This TCR beta chain was obtained from a study of type 1 regulatory T cells. Germline V gives CDR1 SGHTA, CDR2 FQGNSA. J was trimmed by 9 bases and V by 5 bases; bases with no gene match: 13. The CDR3 spans 15 residues. As to this clonotype: As yet, its antigen is unknown.

TCRdb reprocessed the reads via MiXCR and lists one record per CDR3 protein. The sample comprises some 60,000 distinct CDR3 sequences, 60% to 65% of which are singletons, and about 2% rests with the top ten. This sequence joins TRBV7-2 and TRBJ2-1; TRBD2 matches 7 bases. The specimen was cultured non-Tr1 T cells, either the whole culture or a sorted T cell fraction (not recorded which). The sequence came from a human donor in good health. The CDR3 region is CASSVGGRNTGEQFF. Written as DNA, the CDR3 is TGTGCCAGCAGCGTCGGCGGGAGAAATACGGGTGAGCAGTTCTTC.